The subject of this entry is one T cell receptor beta chain. Rearranged V-D-J TRB sequences were amplified with a mixed TRB-A/B primer pool. TCRdb redid the calling of the multiplex PCR reads with MiXCR, one entry per CDR3 protein. The repertoire holds about 18,000 distinct CDR3 sequences, 40% to 55% seen once, with about 11% in the top ten. CDR3 size: 12 residues. The V gene lost 10 bases and the J gene lost 4 bases, with 10 bases spanning the gap. The germline V gene encodes CDR1 MNHEY and CDR2 SMNVEV (reference sequence). This sample stems from a study of T cell repertoires in aging, cancer and after chemotherapy. Looking at the study overall: Clear clonal overlap appeared across healthy donor samples taken over several months to years.

The template was genomic DNA from peripheral blood, not RNA. This TCR came from a human donor in good health. The chain has TRBV27 and TRBJ2-2, with TRBD2 as a possible D gene (5 bases). The material sequenced was blood. The CDR3 loop reads CATGSGTGELFF. The DNA of the CDR3 is TGTGCCACCGGAAGCGGCACCGGGGAGCTGTTTTTT.